The T cell receptor beta chain under discussion was sequenced for a study of shared clonotypes between healthy human individuals. CD8 cells classed as naive were CD45RO-negative and positively selected for CCR7, excluding terminally differentiated effector memory CD45RA+ cells. Germline CDR1 and CDR2: LNHNV and YYDKDF (reference sequence). With 3 bases removed from V and 4 bases from J, the gap between germline ends came to 12 bases. There are 14 residues in the CDR3. Sequenced by immunoSEQ multiplex PCR; TCRdb stores in-frame clones only, minus some. The sample contains hundreds of thousands of clones, roughly 98% of which appear only once.

The chain uses TRBV15 and TRBJ1-1; D uncertain. The sequence was collected from a man under 40 in good health. Sequenced input: naive CD8+ T cells sorted from blood. CDR3 in amino acids: CATSSLVDGTEAFF. DNA of the CDR3: TGTGCCACCAGCAGTTTGGTAGACGGCACTGAAGCTTTCTTT. Together with reference TRBV15 and TRBJ1-1, the CDR3 gives the full variable domain: DAMVIQNPRYQVTQFGKPVTLSCSQTLNHNVMYWYQQKSSQAPKLLFHYYDKDFNNEADTPDNFQSRRPNTSFCFLDIRSPGLGDTAMYLCATSSLVDGTEAFFGQGTRLTVV.